This TCR beta chain stems from a study of T-cell memory formation after mild COVID-19. One entry per CDR3 protein, called by TCRdb with MiXCR from the 5' RACE reads. In the table there are roughly 250,000 distinct CDR3 sequences, 16% of which are singletons. This clonotype was counted a few times. Its antigen is currently unknown. Study-wide findings and caveats: For contracting clones, CD4+ ones sat mainly in CM and EM, CD8+ in EMRA.

Trimming took off 1 base at V and 0 bases at J, with 10 bases between the two ends. CDR1 and CDR2 from the germline V gene are DFQATT and SNEGSKA (reference sequence). The CDR3 has 14 residues. This TCR came from a man between 18 and 29 years old who had mild COVID-19 (a few samples of this study predate the infection). Cell type and time point are not known. The V call is TRBV20-1, the J call TRBJ2-7; D is possibly TRBD1 or TRBD2 (5 bases each). Source material: PBMCs or a T cell subset sorted from them (not recorded which). CDR3 in DNA: TGCAGTGCTAGAGTTTGGGGGACCTCCTACGAGCAGTACGTC. As protein: CSARVWGTSYEQYV.